Reported below is one T cell receptor beta chain. V gave up 2 bases and J gave up 3 bases, with 22 bases separating them. This CDR3 has 18 residues. Germline V gene data show CDR1 as LNHDA and CDR2 as SQIVND (reference sequence). Assay used: immunoSEQ multiplex PCR; TCRdb lists only in-frame clones, some missing. The repertoire includes over 40,000 clones, 85% to 90% of them detected once, and about 5.5% sits in the top ten. This entry comes from a study of T cell changes during pregnancy in multiple sclerosis. The sample was CD8+ T cells from peripheral blood mononuclear cells, taken after pregnancy. This clonotype originated in a female donor in good health, enrolled as a control in a pregnancy study. V gene TRBV19 combines with J gene TRBJ1-2; a weak D match, TRBD1 (6 bases). The CDR3 DNA sequence: TGTGCCAGTAGTATATCCCCTCTCGGACAGCCCCCGCACTATGGCTACACCTTC. It codes for CASSISPLGQPPHYGYTF.